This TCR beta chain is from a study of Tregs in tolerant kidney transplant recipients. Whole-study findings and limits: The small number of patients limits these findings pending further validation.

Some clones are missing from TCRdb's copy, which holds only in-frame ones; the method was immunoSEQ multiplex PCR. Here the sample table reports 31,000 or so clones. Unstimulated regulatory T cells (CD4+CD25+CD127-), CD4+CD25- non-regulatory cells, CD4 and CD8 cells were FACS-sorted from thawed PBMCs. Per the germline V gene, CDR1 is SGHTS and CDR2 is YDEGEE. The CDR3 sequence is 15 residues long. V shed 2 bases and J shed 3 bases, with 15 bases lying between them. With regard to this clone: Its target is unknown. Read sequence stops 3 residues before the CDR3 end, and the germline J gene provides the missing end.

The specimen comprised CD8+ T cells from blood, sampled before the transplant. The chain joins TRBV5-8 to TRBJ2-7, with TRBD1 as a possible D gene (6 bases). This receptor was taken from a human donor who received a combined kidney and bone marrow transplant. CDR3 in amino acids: CASSFQGFKVYEQYF. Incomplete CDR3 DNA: TGTGCCAGCAGCTTTCAGGGGTTTAAAGTCTACGAG.